This paragraph reports one T cell receptor (beta chain). Which antigen it targets is not known. Base quality data are lacking; no much larger clone is found one base away. The sample is drawn from a study of T cell changes during pregnancy in multiple sclerosis (dated by TCRdb to between 2019 and 2020). In terms of the full investigation: In women with multiple sclerosis, the researchers looked at how the T cell repertoire shifted as pregnancy progressed.

The library was prepared using the immunoSEQ multiplex PCR assay. TCRdb mirrors the immuneACCESS table, restricted to in-frame sequences. Some clones are absent from its copies; in checked studies, under half trace to an unresolved V gene, and the reason for the others is unknown. Across this sample there are some 51,000 clones, with around 94% seen only once. The top ten clones comprise less than 0.65% of the sample. From the germline V gene (reference sequence), CDR1 is MNHNY and CDR2 is SVGAGI. V and J are trimmed by 6 bases and 8 bases, and the gene matches miss 13 bases of the junction. The CDR3 goes from the cysteine to the phenylalanine over 15 residues. CDR3 DNA is the only sequence kept; it has 45 bases, read in frame from the first base.

This specimen consisted of CD4+ T cells from peripheral blood mononuclear cells, obtained in the second trimester of pregnancy. Recombination linked TRBV6-6 to TRBJ2-3; the junction holds 8 bases that match TRBD2. This TCR was recovered from a female donor with multiple sclerosis, enrolled in a pregnancy study. The CDR3 protein: CASSLGGAGLSTQYF. The DNA is as follows: TGTGCCAGCAGCCTCGGGGGGGCAGGGCTTAGTACGCAGTATTTT.